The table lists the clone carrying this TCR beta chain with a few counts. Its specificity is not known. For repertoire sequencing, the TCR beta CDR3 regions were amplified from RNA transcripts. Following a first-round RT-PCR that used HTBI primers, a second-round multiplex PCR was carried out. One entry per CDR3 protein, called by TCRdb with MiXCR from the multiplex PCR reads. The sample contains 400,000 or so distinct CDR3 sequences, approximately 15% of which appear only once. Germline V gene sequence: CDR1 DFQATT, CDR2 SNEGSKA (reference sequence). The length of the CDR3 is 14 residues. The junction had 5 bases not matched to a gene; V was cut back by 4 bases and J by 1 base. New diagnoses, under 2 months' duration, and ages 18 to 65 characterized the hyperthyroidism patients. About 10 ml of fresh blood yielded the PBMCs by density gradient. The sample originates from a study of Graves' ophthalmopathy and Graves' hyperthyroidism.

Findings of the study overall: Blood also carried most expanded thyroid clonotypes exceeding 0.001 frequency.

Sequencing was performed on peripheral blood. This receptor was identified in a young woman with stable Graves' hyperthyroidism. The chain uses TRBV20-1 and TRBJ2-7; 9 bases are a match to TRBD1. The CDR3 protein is CSANGQGHSYEQYF. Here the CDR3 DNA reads TGCAGTGCTAACGGACAGGGGCATTCCTACGAGCAGTACTTC.